The 21 T cell receptor beta chains below come from one sample, sequenced in a study of blood T cell repertoires in COVID-19. The method was immunoSEQ multiplex PCR; TCRdb's version includes in-frame clones alone and lacks a portion of them. The data show around 320,000 clones, 87% seen once. Sequencing used peripheral blood. These receptors originate from a man between 18 and 35 years old with active or convalescent COVID-19.

The chain links TRBV2 to TRBJ1-2, with D perhaps matching TRBD1 (5 bases). Deletions cut 4 bases from V and 4 bases from J, with 10 bases between. The CDR3 covers 13 residues. Looked up from germline, CDR1 is SNHLY and CDR2 is FYNNEI. This CDR3 reads CASSVDSFYGYTF. DNA for the CDR3: TGTGCCAGCAGTGTCGACAGCTTCTATGGCTACACCTTC. The whole variable domain, filled in from reference TRBV2 and TRBJ1-2, reads EPEVTQTPSHQVTQMGQEVILRCVPISNHLYFYWYRQILGQKVEFLVSFYNNEISEKSEIFDDQFSVERPDGSNFTLKIRSTKLEDSAMYFCASSVDSFYGYTFGSGTRLTVV.

V is TRBV15 and J is TRBJ2-7, with TRBD1 identical over 7 bases. The V gene's germline CDR1 is LNHNV and CDR2 YYDKDF (reference sequence). The ends lost 1 base at V and 5 bases at J; junction bases unmatched: 5. There are 14 residues in the CDR3. CDR3: CATSRGQGSDEQYF. The CDR3 DNA reads as TGTGCCACCAGCAGAGGACAGGGTAGCGACGAGCAGTACTTC.

CDR3 sequence: CASSRGIHEAFF. The CDR3 region has the DNA TGCGCCAGCAGCCGAGGGATTCATGAAGCTTTCTTT. The chain links TRBV4-3 to TRBJ1-1; D is ambiguous. V was pared by 4 bases and J by 7 bases, with 10 bases between. Germline values: CDR1 LGHNA, CDR2 YSLEER. The CDR3 has 12 amino acids.

This clone was detected a few times. The rearrangement joins TRBV6-1 to TRBJ2-2; the match to TRBD1 covers 8 bases. V shed 3 bases, J shed 4 bases, and the junction held 4 bases outside the gene matches. The CDR3 has 15 residues. Germline V gene sequence: CDR1 MNHNS, CDR2 SASEGT. The CDR3 reads CASSDTGGSTGELFF. CDR3 coding DNA: TGTGCCAGCAGTGATACAGGGGGTAGCACCGGGGAGCTGTTTTTT.

The J gene is TRBJ2-1, the V gene TRBV4-1, with a weak D call TRBD1 (6 bases). The germline V gene encodes CDR1 MGHRA and CDR2 YSYEKL. With 4 bases removed from V and 7 bases from J, the gap between germline ends came to 14 bases. The CDR3 extends over 14 amino acids. The CDR3 spells CASSRTGTYNEQFF. CDR3 in DNA: TGCGCCAGCAGCCGGACCGGGACATATAATGAGCAGTTCTTC.

The genes are TRBV2 and TRBJ2-7; 13 positions match TRBD2. Per the germline V gene, CDR1 is SNHLY and CDR2 is FYNNEI. Trimming at V came to 10 bases and at J to 5 bases, leaving 8 bases not matched to a gene. CDR3 length: 14 residues. CDR3 DNA: TGTGCCATCCTACTAGCGGGAGGGCACAACGAGCAGTACTTC. Protein product: CAILLAGGHNEQYF.

The CDR3 bases are TGTGCCAGCAGCCTCCGGGACAGAAAAACAGATACGCAGTATTTT. Translated: CASSLRDRKTDTQYF. The chain uses TRBV9 and TRBJ2-3; TRBD1 aligns across 7 bases. The CDR3 is made up of 15 amino acids. After removal of 4 bases from V and 3 bases from J, the junction contained 8 bases not matched to a gene. Germline assignment: CDR1 SGDLS and CDR2 YYNGEE.

The chain couples TRBV6-5 to TRBJ2-7, with D uncertain. Trimming took off 6 bases at V and 3 bases at J, with 12 bases between the two ends. This CDR3 region has 13 residues. The germline V gene encodes CDR1 MNHEY and CDR2 SVGAGI. The DNA for the CDR3 is TGTGCCAGCAGCCAGACTCAATACTACGAGCAGTACTTC. Protein sequence: CASSQTQYYEQYF.

CDR3 sequence reads: CAATSGPYEQYF. DNA of the CDR3: TGTGCCGCGACTAGCGGGCCATACGAGCAGTACTTC. The J gene is TRBJ2-7, the V gene TRBV28; 10 bases align to TRBD2. Per germline, CDR1 MDHEN and CDR2 SYDVKM. V gave up 11 bases and J gave up 4 bases; unmatched junction bases: 5. The CDR3 runs to 12 residues.

The J gene is TRBJ1-2, the V gene TRBV7-9; D remains ambiguous. The V end was cut by 5 bases, the J end by 9 bases, with 16 bases between. CDR1 is SEHNR and CDR2 is FQNEAQ in the germline V gene (reference sequence). The CDR3 is made up of 13 amino acids. The CDR3 region is CASSPKFPERYTF. Written as DNA, the CDR3 is TGTGCCAGCAGCCCGAAATTTCCTGAGCGCTACACCTTC. Based on the CDR3 plus reference TRBV7-9 and TRBJ1-2, the full variable domain is DTGVSQNPRHKITKRGQNVTFRCDPISEHNRLYWYRQTLGQGPEFLTYFQNEAQLEKSRLLSDRFSAERPKGSFSTLEIQRTEQGDSAMYLCASSPKFPERYTFGSGTRLTVV.

The table lists this clone with a count of one. The chain uses TRBV19 and TRBJ1-2, with a tentative D call TRBD1 (6 bases). This CDR3 has 13 residues. Germline values: CDR1 LNHDA, CDR2 SQIVND (reference sequence). V gave up 3 bases and J gave up 3 bases, with 8 bases separating them. CDR3 DNA sequence: TGTGCCAGTAGTATGCAGGGGCACTATGGCTACACCTTC. Residues: CASSMQGHYGYTF.

The rearrangement uses TRBV3-1 (or the pseudogene TRBV3-2) and TRBJ2-7, with D possibly being TRBD1 (6 bases). This CDR3 comprises 14 residues. Germline CDR1 is LGHDT and CDR2 is YNNKEL (reference sequence). With 4 bases removed from V and 2 bases from J, the gap between germline ends came to 12 bases. The CDR3 loop reads CASSLGTTTYEQYF. The CDR3 DNA is TGTGCCAGCAGCCTAGGGACAACGACCTACGAGCAGTACTTC.

The chain carries TRBV5-4 and TRBJ1-2; 8 bases match TRBD1. The CDR3 has 12 residues. Germline V gene lookup returns CDR1 SGHNT and CDR2 YYREEE (reference sequence). The V segment lost 4 bases and the J segment 8 bases; nucleotides outside the gene matches: 4. The CDR3 reads CASSVTGVGYTF. DNA for the CDR3: TGTGCCAGCAGCGTGACAGGGGTCGGCTACACCTTC.

V gene TRBV7-3 combines with J gene TRBJ2-1; 10 bases are shared with TRBD2. Germline V gives CDR1 SGHTA, CDR2 FQGTGA. The length of the CDR3 is 16 residues. Trimming took 5 bases from V and 5 from J; bases not matched to a gene: 9. CDR3 in amino acids: CASSTPSGSLDNEQFF. The DNA of the CDR3 is TGTGCCAGCAGCACCCCTAGCGGGAGCTTAGACAATGAGCAGTTCTTC.

The chain combines TRBV6-1 with TRBJ2-2, with 9 bases fitting TRBD2. The CDR3 loop spans 17 amino acids. Trimming removed 3 bases from V and 6 bases from J; junction bases left unmatched: 11. CDR1 is MNHNS, CDR2 SASEGT, per germline. CDR3 nucleotides: TGTGCCAGCAGTGATTTGGCGGGAGGGCCACTAGCCGGGGAGCTGTTTTTT. This sequence encodes CASSDLAGGPLAGELFF.

This rearrangement joins TRBV6-6 to TRBJ1-1; possibly TRBD1 for D (5 bases). Trimming removed 6 bases at V and 4 bases at J, with 12 bases between. The length of the CDR3 is 13 residues. Germline CDR1 and CDR2: MNHNY and SVGAGI (reference sequence). The DNA for the CDR3 is TGTGCCAGCAGCCGAGACAGTAGCACTGAAGCTTTCTTT. Protein product: CASSRDSSTEAFF.

J is TRBJ2-7 and V is TRBV19, with TRBD1 identical over 9 bases. The CDR3 covers 15 residues. The V gene's germline CDR1 is LNHDA and CDR2 SQIVND (reference sequence). V trimming: 1 base; J trimming: 3 bases; junction bases outside the gene matches: 4. The CDR3 bases are TGTGCCAGTAGTATAGGCCCGGGACAGGGCTACGAGCAGTACTTC. The encoded protein is CASSIGPGQGYEQYF.

The V and J genes are TRBV6-4 and TRBJ2-7; no clear D gene. Between the trimmed V and J ends, which lost 6 bases and 0 bases, there was a span of 12 bases. Germline V CDR1 and CDR2: MRHNA, SNTAGT. CDR3 length: 14 residues. The CDR3 reads CASSVQRSSYEQYF. The CDR3 coding sequence is TGTGCCAGCAGCGTACAGAGAAGCTCCTACGAGCAGTACTTC.

The gene calls are TRBV4-1 and TRBJ2-7; 8 bases are shared with TRBD2. Germline lookup yields CDR1 MGHRA and CDR2 YSYEKL. The CDR3 totals 15 residues. J lost 2 bases, V lost 1 base, and 4 bases had no gene match. DNA for the CDR3: TGCGCCAGCAGCCAAGCTAGCGGGCCCACCTACGAGCAGTACTTC. It is translated as CASSQASGPTYEQYF.

The V and J genes are TRBV27 and TRBJ2-2; 10 positions match TRBD1. Germline-derived CDR1 and CDR2 are MNHEY and SMNVEV (reference sequence). The CDR3 is 16 amino acids. V shed 8 bases and J 6 bases; nucleotides not matched to a gene: 12. The CDR3 loop is CASQEGTGVGAGELFF. CDR3 in DNA: TGTGCCAGCCAGGAGGGGACAGGGGTAGGAGCCGGGGAGCTGTTTTTT.

The V and J genes are TRBV7-9 and TRBJ2-2; the match to TRBD2 covers 9 bases. The CDR3 runs 15 residues. Per the germline V gene, CDR1 is SEHNR and CDR2 is FQNEAQ (reference sequence). V was clipped by 1 base and J by 6 bases; unmatched bases: 3. The CDR3 nucleotides are TGTGCCAGCAGCTTAGGAGCGGGGGGCGCCGGGGAGCTGTTTTTT. The encoded protein is CASSLGAGGAGELFF.